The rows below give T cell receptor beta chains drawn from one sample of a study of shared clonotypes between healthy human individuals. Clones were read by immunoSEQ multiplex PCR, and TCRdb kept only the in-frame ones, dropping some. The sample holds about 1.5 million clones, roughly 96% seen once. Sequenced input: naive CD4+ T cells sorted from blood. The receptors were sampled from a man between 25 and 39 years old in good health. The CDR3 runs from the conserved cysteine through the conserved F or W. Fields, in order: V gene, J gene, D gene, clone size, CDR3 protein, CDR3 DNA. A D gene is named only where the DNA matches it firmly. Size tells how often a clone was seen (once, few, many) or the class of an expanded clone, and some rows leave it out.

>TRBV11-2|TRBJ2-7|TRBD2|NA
CASSATGTSGSYEQYF
TGTGCCAGCAGCGCAACCGGGACTAGCGGCTCCTACGAGCAGTACTTC
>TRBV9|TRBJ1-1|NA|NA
CASSVELTTEAFF
TGTGCCAGCAGCGTAGAGTTGACCACTGAAGCTTTCTTT
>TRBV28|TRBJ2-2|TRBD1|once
CASSPDRGVYVGELFF
TGTGCCAGCAGTCCTGACAGGGGGGTTTATGTCGGGGAGCTGTTTTTT
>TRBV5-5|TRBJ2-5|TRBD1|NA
CASRRTGVGETQYF
TGTGCCAGCAGGCGGACAGGGGTTGGGGAGACCCAGTACTTC
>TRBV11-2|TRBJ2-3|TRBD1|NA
CASSPGQHTQYF
TGTGCCAGCAGCCCGGGACAGCATACGCAGTATTTT
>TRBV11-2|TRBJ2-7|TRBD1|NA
CASSDLQGAEFEQYF
TGTGCCAGCAGCGACCTGCAGGGGGCTGAGTTCGAGCAGTACTTC
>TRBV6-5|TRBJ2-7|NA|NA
CASSRGGSLYEQYF
TGTGCCAGCAGTAGGGGAGGATCCTTATACGAGCAGTACTTC
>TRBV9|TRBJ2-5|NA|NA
CASSTSGRQEAQYF
TGTGCCAGCAGCACTTCGGGTAGACAGGAGGCCCAGTACTTC
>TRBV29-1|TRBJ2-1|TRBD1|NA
CSGVRDRGYNEQFF
TGCAGCGGGGTTAGGGACAGGGGCTACAATGAGCAGTTCTTC
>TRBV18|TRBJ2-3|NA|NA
CASSPVAGVGDTQYF
TGTGCCAGCTCACCTGTGGCGGGTGTTGGAGATACGCAGTATTTT
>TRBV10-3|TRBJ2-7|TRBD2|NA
CAISPRKTSGSDEQYF
TGTGCCATCAGTCCACGAAAGACTAGCGGGAGTGACGAGCAGTACTTC
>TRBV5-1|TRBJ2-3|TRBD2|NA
CASSSSGAGENTDTQYF
TGCGCCAGCAGCTCTAGTGGAGCGGGAGAGAACACAGATACGCAGTATTTT
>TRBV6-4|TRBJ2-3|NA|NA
CASSDVAAEGTQYF
TGTGCCAGCAGTGACGTGGCGGCCGAGGGAACGCAGTATTTT
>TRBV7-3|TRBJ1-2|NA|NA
CASSPPGIQYGYTF
TGTGCCAGCAGCCCACCGGGTATCCAATATGGCTACACCTTC
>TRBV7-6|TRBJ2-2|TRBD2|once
CASSLVTSGSYQGGELFF
TGTGCCAGCAGCCTAGTGACTAGCGGGAGCTATCAGGGCGGGGAGCTGTTTTTT
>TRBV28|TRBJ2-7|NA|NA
CASSLFREYEQYF
TGTGCCAGCAGTTTGTTCAGGGAGTACGAGCAGTACTTC
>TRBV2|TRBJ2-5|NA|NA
CATTEGEETQYF
TGTGCCACGACAGAAGGGGAAGAGACCCAGTACTTC
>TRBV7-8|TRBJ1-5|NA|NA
CASSLVRGVGPQHF
TGTGCCAGCAGCTTAGTTCGGGGGGTGGGGCCCCAGCATTTT
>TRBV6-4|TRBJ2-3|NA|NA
CASSEVGRVTDTQYF
TGTGCCAGCAGTGAAGTGGGAAGAGTGACAGATACGCAGTATTTT
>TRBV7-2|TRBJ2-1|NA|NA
CASSERLLEQFF
TGTGCCAGCAGCGAACGACTGCTTGAGCAGTTCTTC
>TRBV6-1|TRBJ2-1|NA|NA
CASSEALGRVLDEQFF
TGTGCCAGCAGTGAAGCGCTGGGCAGGGTGTTGGATGAGCAGTTCTTC
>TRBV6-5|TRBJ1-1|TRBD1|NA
CASSYSPGGLNTEAFF
TGTGCCAGCAGTTACTCGCCAGGGGGCTTGAACACTGAAGCTTTCTTT
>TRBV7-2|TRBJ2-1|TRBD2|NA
CASSPRLAGVNRNEQFF
TGTGCCAGCAGCCCCAGGTTAGCGGGAGTTAATAGGAATGAGCAGTTCTTC
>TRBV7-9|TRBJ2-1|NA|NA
CASSFPGGRSEQFF
TGTGCCAGCAGCTTTCCAGGAGGGAGGAGTGAGCAGTTCTTC
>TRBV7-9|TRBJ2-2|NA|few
CASSFLRGGELFF
TGTGCCAGCAGCTTTCTGCGGGGCGGGGAGCTGTTTTTT
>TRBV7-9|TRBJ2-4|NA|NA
CASSPPFVAKNIQYF
TGTGCCAGCAGCCCCCCTTTTGTAGCCAAAAACATTCAGTACTTC
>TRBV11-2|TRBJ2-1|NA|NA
CASSLVLTGDSSYNEQFF
TGTGCCAGCAGCTTAGTACTTACGGGCGACAGCTCCTACAATGAGCAGTTCTTC
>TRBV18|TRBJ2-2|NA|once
CASDRGGGGTGELFF
TGTGCCAGCGACCGAGGTGGAGGGGGAACCGGGGAGCTGTTTTTT
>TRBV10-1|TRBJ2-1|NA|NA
CASSHDPTTEDEQFF
TGCGCCAGCAGCCATGACCCGACTACCGAGGATGAGCAGTTCTTC
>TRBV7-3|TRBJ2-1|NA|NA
CASSLISTGRYNEQFF
TGTGCCAGCAGCTTAATATCGACAGGCCGCTACAATGAGCAGTTCTTC
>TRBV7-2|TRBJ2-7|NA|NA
CASSTLPGPGEQYF
TGTGCCAGCAGCACACTCCCGGGGCCCGGCGAGCAGTACTTC
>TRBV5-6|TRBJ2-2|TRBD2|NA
CASRQGTLAGGTGELFF
TGTGCCAGCAGGCAGGGGACCTTAGCGGGAGGCACCGGGGAGCTGTTTTTT
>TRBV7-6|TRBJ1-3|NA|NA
CASSLVSGSSSGNTIYF
TGTGCCAGCAGCTTAGTCTCAGGGTCTTCCTCTGGAAACACCATATATTTT
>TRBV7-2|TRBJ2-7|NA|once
CASSLENRDEQYF
TGTGCCAGCAGCTTAGAAAACAGGGACGAGCAGTACTTC
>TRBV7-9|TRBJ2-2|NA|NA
CASSFLGRGTGELFF
TGTGCCAGCAGCTTTCTAGGGAGAGGCACCGGGGAGCTGTTTTTT
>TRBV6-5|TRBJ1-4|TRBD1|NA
CASSRDRGDEKLFF
TGTGCCAGTTCCCGGGACAGGGGTGATGAAAAACTGTTTTTT
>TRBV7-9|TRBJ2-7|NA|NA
CASSSGSSSYEQYF
TGTGCCAGCAGCAGTGGGTCAAGCTCCTACGAGCAGTACTTC
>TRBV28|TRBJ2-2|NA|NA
CASSLGGIGTGELFF
TGTGCCAGCAGCCTTGGGGGGATTGGGACCGGGGAGCTGTTTTTT
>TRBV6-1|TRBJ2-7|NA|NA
CASSPRGSPYEQYF
TGTGCCAGCAGTCCCCGGGGTTCGCCCTACGAGCAGTACTTC
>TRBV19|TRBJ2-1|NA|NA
CASSIQGGVYNEQFF
TGTGCCAGTAGTATACAGGGAGGCGTCTACAATGAGCAGTTCTTC
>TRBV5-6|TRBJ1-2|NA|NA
CASSRRDIHGYTF
TGTGCCAGCAGCCGACGGGACATTCATGGCTACACCTTC
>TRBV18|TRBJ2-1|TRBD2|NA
CASSPRTSGGSSSYNEQFF
TGTGCCAGCTCACCACGGACTAGCGGGGGGTCCAGCTCCTACAATGAGCAGTTCTTC
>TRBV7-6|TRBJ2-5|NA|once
CASRRVGETQYF
TGTGCCAGCAGAAGGGTTGGAGAGACCCAGTACTTC
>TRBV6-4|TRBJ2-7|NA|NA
CASTDSGGRSYEQYF
TGTGCCAGCACTGACTCTGGGGGTCGGAGCTACGAGCAGTACTTC
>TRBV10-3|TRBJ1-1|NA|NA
CAIGDEAGTEAFF
TGTGCCATCGGCGACGAAGCGGGCACTGAAGCTTTCTTT
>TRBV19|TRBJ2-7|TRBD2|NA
CASSQNIAGISYEQYF
TGTGCCAGTAGCCAGAATATAGCGGGGATCTCCTACGAGCAGTACTTC
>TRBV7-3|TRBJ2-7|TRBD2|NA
CASSPGTSGREHSYEQYF
TGTGCCAGCAGCCCTGGGACTAGCGGGAGGGAGCACTCCTACGAGCAGTACTTC
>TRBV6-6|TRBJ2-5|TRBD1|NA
CASRPGADRGQTQYF
TGTGCCAGCAGACCAGGGGCCGACAGGGGTCAGACCCAGTACTTC
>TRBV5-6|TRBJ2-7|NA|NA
CASSFSRRPTYEQYF
TGTGCCAGCAGCTTTTCGAGGAGGCCCACCTACGAGCAGTACTTC
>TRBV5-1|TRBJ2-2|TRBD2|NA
CASSWGSGSGSLAGELFF
TGCGCCAGCAGCTGGGGGAGTGGAAGCGGGAGCCTAGCCGGGGAGCTGTTTTTT
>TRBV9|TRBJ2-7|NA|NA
CASSVGTMSYEQYF
TGTGCCAGCAGCGTTGGGACGATGAGCTACGAGCAGTACTTC
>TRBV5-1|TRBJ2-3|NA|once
CASSLATPGSGRDTQYF
TGCGCCAGCAGCTTGGCCACTCCGGGATCGGGTAGAGATACGCAGTATTTT
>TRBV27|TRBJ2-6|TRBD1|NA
CASILRWNRGPSGANVLTF
TGTGCCAGCATTTTGAGGTGGAACAGGGGGCCCTCTGGGGCCAACGTCCTGACTTTC
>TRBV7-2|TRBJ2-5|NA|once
CASSPGTPVETQYF
TGTGCCAGCAGCCCCGGGACTCCCGTAGAGACCCAGTACTTC
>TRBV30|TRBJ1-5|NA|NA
CAWNGGVNQSQHF
TGTGCCTGGAATGGCGGGGTCAATCAGTCCCAGCATTTT